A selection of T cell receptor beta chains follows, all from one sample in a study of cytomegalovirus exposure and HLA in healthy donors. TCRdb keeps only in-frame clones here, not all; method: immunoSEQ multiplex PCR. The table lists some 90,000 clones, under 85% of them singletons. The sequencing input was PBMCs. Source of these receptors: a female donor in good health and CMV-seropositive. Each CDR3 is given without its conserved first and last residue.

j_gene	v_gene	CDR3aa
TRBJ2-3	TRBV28	ASSPLAGATDTQY
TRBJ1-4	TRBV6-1	ASTRDRLNEKLF
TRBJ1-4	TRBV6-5	ASSYGALTNEKLF
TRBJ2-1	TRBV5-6	ASSFGANEQF
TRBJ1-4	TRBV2	ASSEPVSGFDEKLF
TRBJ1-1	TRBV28	ASNALGGTEAF
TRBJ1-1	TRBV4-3	ASSQDGGDRAEAF
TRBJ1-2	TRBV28	ASSSGWQRRYGYT
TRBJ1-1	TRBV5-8	ASSLDGGVSTNTEAF
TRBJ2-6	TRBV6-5	ASSRQSSGANVLT
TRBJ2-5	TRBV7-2	ASSLRAGGQETQY
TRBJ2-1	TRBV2	ASSDLRRSKQF